This T cell receptor beta chain is from a study of cytomegalovirus exposure and HLA in healthy donors listed by TCRdb under 2017. About the full investigation: According to an earlier analysis of 550 to 700 of the donors, 150 million to 200 million T cells yielded over 100 million unique TCR beta sequences and 250 to 350 Gb of sequence data. Roughly 290 gigabases of sequencing data and about 92 million unique TCR sequences made up an early release that covered approximately 620 HLA-typed donors. Of the 398 genotyped donors, more than 75% were placed in the genetic ancestry cluster associated with self-reported Caucasian donors. The study aimed to test whether signatures of past pathogen exposure could be identified by cataloging public T cell receptors. The study profiled the T cell repertoires of about 640 subjects by immunosequencing and related them to cytomegalovirus serostatus. Along with the roughly 670-subject first cohort, a separate validation cohort of roughly 110 different subjects was used. High-throughput TCR immunosequencing, statistical association of individual TCRs with disease status, and machine learning were combined to predict cytomegalovirus infection status. A later analysis re-analyzed previously published TCR beta repertoires from 600 to 850 donors and added high-resolution HLA genotyping to study TCR occurrence patterns. In the later analysis, no new phenotypic data were used to find candidate immune exposures; instead, reliance was placed on TCR beta sequences and their occurrence across donors. An earlier analysis of 587 of the donors applied high-throughput TCR beta sequencing to assess whether each TCR beta V gene segment acted as functional or pseudogenic. Alongside the repertoire data, information on donor age, sex, ethnicity and CMV serostatus was compiled. Genome-wide SNP genotypes for about 65% of the roughly 670 donors were used in a later genetic analysis, which treated that subset as a discovery cohort. All discovery cohort repertoires had been generated using a single sequencing platform. Both class I and class II loci were covered by HLA typing, at four-digit resolution. Typing coverage differed by locus: A, B, C, DRB1 and DQB1 were typed in roughly 620-630 donors, DQA1 in 522, DPA1 in approximately 600, and DPB1 in just under 480. Because of strong linkage in the cohort, roughly five DR-DQ haplotypes were treated as single units for association and clustering. Across some 400 genotyped donors of the cohort, an average of approximately 200,000 unique TCR beta nucleotide sequences per donor were sequenced, and roughly 20% of those sequences were non-productive. Summary of the overall study and its limitations: In a later analysis, HLA-associated TCR beta chains showed more clonal expansion and lower generation probabilities than non-associated chains that were equally common. The presence/absence analyses assumed that sequencing depth was roughly uniform across donors, and that assumption may not be true. Most TCR sequences were seen in very few donors, while some public TCRs were found in many individuals. A further reported finding was that TCR beta sequences accurately predicted the HLA-A and HLA-B alleles for most subjects in the first cohort. In a later genetic analysis, fewer N-insertions in productive TCRs were reported among donors in an Asian-associated ancestry cluster than the roughly 700-donor mean. A cluster of highly shared sequence variants was judged likely to be a technical artifact of the sequencing pipeline. It was suggested by the authors that the approach could potentially be generalized to other disease states and immunological phenotypes. When HLA alleles, especially DR and DQ, strongly co-occurred, TCR associations were difficult to assign to individual alleles. In vitro tests confirmed that a few of the cytomegalovirus-associated TCR beta chains recognize cytomegalovirus antigens. Several of the top co-occurrence clusters appeared to be linked to parvovirus B19, influenza, CMV and Epstein-Barr virus, according to a later analysis. Because HLA typing was unavailable for some donors at each locus, only the typed subset was used in association tests. Correlated functional status among segregating V segments might be attributable to linkage disequilibrium, but an unknown experimental factor could not be ruled out. For the cohort, immune exposure information was limited to CMV serostatus. Specific HLA alleles were associated with over 15,000 TCR beta sequences at a false discovery rate of 0.05 in a later analysis. According to a later analysis, TCR association rates differed among HLA loci, with DRB1 alleles showing the most associated TCRs and HLA-C alleles showing the fewest. The 87-base-pair reads could not distinguish some IMGT-functional V segments, including TRBV6-2 and TRBV6-3, so those segments were excluded. In both the original and validation cohorts, the classifier was reported to diagnose cytomegalovirus status with high specificity and sensitivity. The earlier analysis of about 600 of the donors excluded 15 to 20 rarely observed V segments, including chromosome 9 orphons, because counts were too low. Only TCR beta chains were sequenced in this cohort, and the absence of alpha or paired-chain data limited detectable features. A total of some 180 TCR beta chains were listed by the study as associated with cytomegalovirus. Broadly in line with IMGT annotations, most TCR beta V segments showed up in productive rearrangements about 90% or about 30% of the time in an earlier analysis of around 600 of the donors. Most CMV-associated TCR beta chains appeared to be HLA-restricted in a later analysis, and the HLA associations seemed to be driven largely by CMV exposure. V-gene and J-gene trimming of TCR beta chains was associated with a missense DCLRE1C variant in a later genetic analysis, and the association was replicated in an independent cohort.

The method was the immunoSEQ multiplex PCR assay. The multiplex PCR relied on a mix of 60 forward primers for TCR Vbeta segments and 13 reverse primers for TCR Jbeta segments. A multiplex PCR assay on genomic DNA amplified the CDR3 region of rearranged TCR beta genes. Amplified TCR beta libraries were sequenced as 87-base-pair reads on the Illumina HiSeq System. From the authors' description of their analysis: Across the 500 to 700 repertoires, a later analysis counted approximately 83 million unique TCR beta chains, some 11 million of which were shared by at least two donors. Raw reads were error-corrected and collapsed into unique sequences by a nearest-neighbor algorithm in which closely related sequences were merged to remove PCR and sequencing errors. Alignment of CDR3 sequences to IMGT reference sequences was used to assign V, D and J gene segments. For a sequence to be retained, a match of at least six nucleotides was required to both a V gene segment and a J gene segment. Rearrangements were called productive when the CDR3 lacked stop codons and stayed in frame with V and J; all others were non-productive. CDR3 was defined by IMGT convention, running from the second conserved V-encoded cysteine to the conserved J-encoded phenylalanine. Sequences without an unambiguous match to a single V gene segment were excluded from the earlier analysis of about 640 of the donors. An earlier analysis of approximately 590 of the donors classified V segments as functional when productive rearrangements were above 56.7% and as segregating when the standard deviation between donors was above 5%. A statistical classification framework was developed to diagnose cytomegalovirus status using the catalog of TCR beta chain sequences. A later analysis assigned V and J genes by comparing TCR nucleotide sequences with IMGT/GENE-DB human TR gene sequences. In a later analysis, CDR3 sequences and most-parsimonious VDJ recombination scenarios were assigned using the TCRdist pipeline. A later analysis defined each TCR beta chain by its CDR3 amino acid sequence plus V-gene family, and excluded reads lacking a unique V-gene family. A later analysis removed several hundred highly shared, low-generation-probability nucleotide sequences to deal with suspected cross-contamination and a sequencing artifact. For each public chain, a later analysis derived a clonal expansion index from normalized ranks of inferred template counts within each repertoire. Generation probabilities in a later analysis came from a VDJ recombination model fitted to out-of-frame rearrangements, and those results were checked against IGoR. In a later analysis, TCR-TCR, TCR-HLA and TCR-CMV co-occurrence was scored with hypergeometric tests, and a repertoire-size bias correction was applied to TCR pairs. False discovery rates were estimated in a later analysis by permuting HLA or CMV assignments 20 times. A later analysis grouped co-occurring TCRs with DBSCAN, adding TCRdist sequence similarity when clustering within HLA-allele-positive subsets. Repertoires with fewer than 30,000 or more than 120,000 public chains were left out of co-occurrence clustering, as were about 5 repertoires with anomalous nucleotide sharing. This immuneACCESS table, as held by TCRdb, lists in-frame sequences with V and J called but not all clones. Of the missing ones, under half trace to an unresolved V gene in checked studies; the others have no known cause. For V, J and clone size, that table is used; D and trimming come from the DNA. The sample table lists roughly 110,000 clones, 79% of them with a count of one. The biggest ten clones account for 2.5% to 3% of the sample.

CDR1 LNHDA and CDR2 SQIVND were looked up in the germline V gene (reference sequence). The CDR3 goes from the cysteine to the phenylalanine over 14 residues. CDR3 DNA is the only sequence kept; it has 42 bases, read in frame from the first base. V is clipped by 1 base and J by 2 bases, and the sequence between their germline boundaries is 6 bases long. There are a few counts of this clone. There is no known antigen for this receptor. Per-nucleotide qualities are absent, and no much larger clonotype sits a single base away. In total, just over 650 healthy bone marrow donors made up the cohort. At the time of sampling, every cohort member was nominally healthy, though immune exposures that went unrecorded were likely present. The donor tested CMV seropositive, placing the donor among the 289 seropositive members of the cohort. A peripheral blood sample was collected from each donor, and TCR beta sequencing was performed on peripheral blood mononuclear cells. Genomic DNA was extracted from the blood cell samples with the Qiagen DNeasy Blood Extraction Kit.

Recombination connected TRBV19 to TRBJ1-5; possibly the D gene is TRBD1, per 5 matching bases. Material for sequencing was PBMCs. This clonotype was sampled from a woman under 30 in good health and CMV-seropositive. In nucleotide form, the sequence is TGTGCCAGTAGTATAGTAGGGGGCAATCAGCCCCAGCATTTT. Translation gives CASSIVGGNQPQHF.